This is a list of T cell receptor beta chains from one sample in a study of blood T cell repertoires in COVID-19. TCRdb keeps only in-frame clones here, not all; method: immunoSEQ multiplex PCR. This repertoire shows about 56,000 clones, roughly 90% found once; its top ten account for 15% to 25%. Sequenced material: peripheral blood. The receptors come from a human donor in a cohort sampled during active COVID-19. CDR3s include the opening cysteine and the closing phenylalanine or tryptophan. A D gene is named only where the DNA matches it firmly. Clone sizes are given selectively: once, few, many, or a class where the clone is expanded.

v_gene	abundance	d_gene	j_gene	CDR3nt	CDR3aa
TRBV12-3/TRBV12-4	-	-	TRBJ1-2	TGTGCCAGCAGTTTTGTCCCATATGGCTACACCTTC	CASSFVPYGYTF
TRBV30	-	-	TRBJ2-7	TGTGCCTGGAGTCCCCCGGGGGGCGCCGAGCAGTACTTC	CAWSPPGGAEQYF
TRBV6-5	-	-	TRBJ2-7	TGTGCCAGCAGTTACCGAGGCAGGGACGAGCAGTACTTC	CASSYRGRDEQYF
TRBV2	-	-	TRBJ1-2	TGTGCCAGCAGTGAAAGGTTGGGGGAGGAAGGCTACACCTTC	CASSERLGEEGYTF
TRBV5-6	-	-	TRBJ2-7	TGTGCCAGCAGCCGACAGTTTTGGGAGCAGTACTTC	CASSRQFWEQYF
TRBV27	few	-	TRBJ1-6	TGTGCCAGCAGTTCCAGGGAAAGGCTGTGGAATTCACCCCTCCACTTT	CASSSRERLWNSPLHF
TRBV12-3/TRBV12-4	-	-	TRBJ1-5	TGTGCCAGCAGTTGGGGGGAGGTTCAGCCCCAGCATTTT	CASSWGEVQPQHF
TRBV7-6	once	-	TRBJ1-6	TGTGCCAGCAGCTTAGAACTGGGGGCATGGGATAATTCACCCCTCCACTTT	CASSLELGAWDNSPLHF
TRBV6-5	-	TRBD1	TRBJ1-2	TGTGCCAGCAGTTACTCCTCGGGACAGCATTTCTATGGCTACACCTTC	CASSYSSGQHFYGYTF
TRBV6-2/TRBV6-3	-	-	TRBJ2-5	TGTGCCAGCAGTCCATACACAGAGGATGCAGAGGAGGCGGAGACCCAGTACTTC	CASSPYTEDAEEAETQYF
TRBV5-1	-	-	TRBJ2-5	TGCGCCAGCAGCTTGGGGGCAGGTTACCAAGAGACCCAGTACTTC	CASSLGAGYQETQYF
TRBV4-1	-	-	TRBJ1-2	TGCGCCAGCAGCCAAGATCGAGCCCTTTCTTATGGCTACACCTTC	CASSQDRALSYGYTF
TRBV4-3	-	TRBD2	TRBJ2-2	TGCGCCAGCAGCCAAGAGCTCGCGGCGGGGGTTCAGACCGGGGAGCTGTTTTTT	CASSQELAAGVQTGELFF
TRBV15	-	-	TRBJ1-2	TGTGCCACCAGCAGAGATGGGGGCAGGCCCGACTATGGCTACACCTTC	CATSRDGGRPDYGYTF
TRBV7-2	-	-	TRBJ1-1	TGTGCCAGCAGCAACAACCCAGGGCCCAGCTTGTTCGCTTTCTTT	CASSNNPGPSLFAFF
TRBV2	-	TRBD1	TRBJ1-2	TGTGCCAGCAGTGGACAGGGACAGGGGGGCTCCTATGGCTACACCTTC	CASSGQGQGGSYGYTF
TRBV6-4	-	-	TRBJ2-1	TGTGCCAGCAGTGGGGTGGCACAGGTCGGCTCCTACAATGAGCAGTTCTTC	CASSGVAQVGSYNEQFF
TRBV7-2	few	TRBD2	TRBJ2-1	TGTGCCAGCAGCTCCGGGACTAGCGGGGGGGCGGGCTACAATGAGCAGTTCTTC	CASSSGTSGGAGYNEQFF
TRBV2	-	-	TRBJ2-3	TGTGCCAGCAGCAGGGAACGAGGACAGAGAACAGATACGCAGTATTTT	CASSRERGQRTDTQYF
TRBV5-1	-	-	TRBJ2-4	TGCGCCAGCAGCCCTACGACTACTCTCCCCATTCAGTACTTC	CASSPTTTLPIQYF
TRBV10-3	-	-	TRBJ1-2	TGTGCCATCAGTGAGTCGGGTGGGGCAGGGGCGCCCTTGGGCGGCTACACCTTC	CAISESGGAGAPLGGYTF
TRBV30	-	-	TRBJ1-2	TGTGCCTGGAGCGTCCAGACGGCAGGACTCCGTAACTATGGCTACACCTTC	CAWSVQTAGLRNYGYTF
TRBV27	-	TRBD2	TRBJ2-7	TGTGCCAGCAGGATTAGCGGGGGGGCGGGCGAGCAGTACTTC	CASRISGGAGEQYF
TRBV2	-	TRBD2	TRBJ2-1	TGTGCCAGCAGTGAACCCCGGACTAGCGGTTGGCAGTTCTTC	CASSEPRTSGWQFF
TRBV2	-	TRBD1	TRBJ1-2	TGTGCCAGCAGCGGGACAGGGTATGGTGGCTACACCTTC	CASSGTGYGGYTF
TRBV10-3	once	-	TRBJ1-1	TGTGCCATCACTCGAGGTCGGGAGAACACTGAAGCTTTCTTT	CAITRGRENTEAFF
TRBV5-5	-	-	TRBJ1-2	TGTGCCAGCAGCCACCCACAGGGACACTATGGCTACACCTTC	CASSHPQGHYGYTF
TRBV19	-	-	TRBJ2-1	TGTGCCAGTAGTATGGATCACCGTCGGAGTGAGCAGTTCTTC	CASSMDHRRSEQFF
TRBV10-2	-	TRBD2	TRBJ2-1	TGCGCCAGCAGTGTTAGGGGACTAGGAGACAATGAGCAGTTCTTC	CASSVRGLGDNEQFF
TRBV7-2	-	TRBD2	TRBJ2-3	TGTGCCAGCAGCTTTTACGGGGGGAGCACAGATACGCAGTATTTT	CASSFYGGSTDTQYF
TRBV27	few	-	TRBJ2-1	TGTGCCAGCAGTTTATTGGGGCGCCTCCTCAATGAGCAGTTCTTC	CASSLLGRLLNEQFF
TRBV7-2	few	TRBD1	TRBJ1-5	TGTGCCAGCAGCTTAGGGGCAGGGGGTGCGAATCAGCCCCAGCATTTT	CASSLGAGGANQPQHF
TRBV18	once	-	TRBJ2-2	TGTGCCAGCTCACCCCGGGGTAACACCGGGGAGCTGTTTTTT	CASSPRGNTGELFF
TRBV5-1	-	-	TRBJ2-7	TGCGCCAGCAGCTTCCTCCGGGACACAACCTACGAGCAGTACTTC	CASSFLRDTTYEQYF
TRBV7-2	-	-	TRBJ1-2	TGTGCCAGCAGCTCACAGGGATATGGCTACACCTTC	CASSSQGYGYTF
TRBV20-1	-	-	TRBJ1-2	TGCAGTGCTAGTCAGGCCGCGGGCTACACCTTC	CSASQAAGYTF
TRBV15	-	-	TRBJ1-3	TGTGCCACCAGCAGAGATCTTGGAAACACCATATATTTT	CATSRDLGNTIYF
TRBV6-5	-	TRBD2	TRBJ2-7	TGTGCCAGCAGACTAGCGGGGGACTCCTACGAGCAGTACTTC	CASRLAGDSYEQYF
TRBV18	-	-	TRBJ1-2	TGTGCCAGCTCACCCTCACAGGGATTCGACTATGGCTACACCTTC	CASSPSQGFDYGYTF
TRBV7-2	-	TRBD1	TRBJ1-5	TGTGCCAGCAGCTTATCCGACAGGGCTTATAGCAATCAGCCCCAGCATTTT	CASSLSDRAYSNQPQHF
TRBV30	-	-	TRBJ1-2	TGTGCCTGGAGGGATTTCCGGGGTAACTATGGCTACACCTTC	CAWRDFRGNYGYTF
TRBV6-6	-	-	TRBJ2-7	TGTGCCAGCAGGCGAGGGGGGGGAGGGACCTACGAGCAGTACTTC	CASRRGGGGTYEQYF
TRBV6-5	-	-	TRBJ1-2	TGTGCCAGCAGGCCGGGAAGGGGCTACACCTTC	CASRPGRGYTF
TRBV27	-	-	TRBJ1-6	TGTGCCAGCAGTCTAGATCTCTCCTATAATTCACCCCTCCACTTT	CASSLDLSYNSPLHF
TRBV10-3	-	TRBD1	TRBJ1-1	TGTGCCATCAGTGCAAGACAGGGGGGAACTGAAGCTTTCTTT	CAISARQGGTEAFF
TRBV27	-	TRBD2	TRBJ2-1	TGTGCCAGCAGTCTAGCGGGGGAGTATGAGCAGTTCTTC	CASSLAGEYEQFF
TRBV6-5	-	-	TRBJ1-1	TGTGCCAGCAGTTACTCCTTCCCGGTTGTCACTGAAGCTTTCTTT	CASSYSFPVVTEAFF
TRBV7-3	few	TRBD2	TRBJ2-7	TGTGCCAGCAGCCCGGGGGGGCCCTACGAGCAGTACTTC	CASSPGGPYEQYF
TRBV7-8	once	-	TRBJ1-2	TGTGCCAGCAGCATCGGGGGACGCGGCTACACCTTC	CASSIGGRGYTF
TRBV5-1	-	-	TRBJ1-1	TGCGCCAGCAGCTTGGTAGGGGACACTGAAGCTTTCTTT	CASSLVGDTEAFF
TRBV9	-	TRBD1	TRBJ1-3	TGTGCCAGCAGCGCCAGGGGGCTTGAGGAGTCAGGGGCTGGAAACACCATATATTTT	CASSARGLEESGAGNTIYF
TRBV7-6	-	-	TRBJ2-5	TGTGCCAGCAGCTTAGCGGGCAGCTTACACCAAGAGACCCAGTACTTC	CASSLAGSLHQETQYF
TRBV7-9	-	TRBD2	TRBJ2-3	TGTGCCAGCAGCTTAGGGGCTAGCGGGGTATCAGATACGCAGTATTTT	CASSLGASGVSDTQYF
TRBV5-5	-	-	TRBJ2-7	TGTGCCAGCAGCTCGATCTCGGGGGTCAGGGAGCAGTACTTC	CASSSISGVREQYF